Listed here are 29 T cell receptor beta chains from one sample, sequenced in a study of post-analysis software for immune sequencing data. Unique molecular identifiers featured in each of the TCR beta cDNA libraries. Each CDR3 protein is one row after TCRdb ran MiXCR on the PCR reads. The sample consists of 250,000 to 300,000 distinct CDR3 sequences, 30% to 45% of them appearing once. These TCRs' antigens remain unknown. General observations from the study: Patients showed TRBV5-6, TRBV5-1 and TRBV20-1 among five TRBV segments more frequent than in controls.

What was sequenced was blood. The receptors were gathered from a girl under 18 with multiple sclerosis.

The chain joins TRBV5-1 to TRBJ2-3, with D uncertain. Germline CDR1 and CDR2: SGHRS and YFSETQ. The length of the CDR3 is 12 residues. The ends were cut back, 4 bases at V and 4 bases at J, with 7 bases in the middle. The CDR3 is CASSRASDTQYF. The DNA for the CDR3 is TGCGCCAGCAGCCGGGCCTCAGATACGCAGTATTTT.

There are many counts of this clonotype. This chain links TRBV6-1 with TRBJ1-5; D might be TRBD1 (6 bases). There are 15 residues in the CDR3. The ends were cut back, 5 bases at V and 2 bases at J, with 13 bases in the middle. In germline, CDR1 is MNHNS, CDR2 SASEGT. The CDR3 is CASSRSGEGNQPQHF. CDR3 DNA sequence: TGTGCCAGCAGTCGGTCAGGGGAGGGCAATCAGCCCCAGCATTTT.

There are many counts of this clonotype. This chain links TRBV29-1 with TRBJ2-5, with D perhaps matching TRBD2 (7 bases). Germline V CDR1 and CDR2: SQVTM, ANQGSEA. The length of the CDR3 is 14 residues. V was trimmed by 2 bases and J by 3 bases, leaving 13 bases between them. CDR3 protein: CSVERGGQEETQYF. In DNA, the CDR3 is TGCAGCGTTGAACGCGGGGGCCAGGAAGAGACCCAGTACTTC.

This clonotype was seen a handful of times. This rearrangement joins TRBV5-1 to TRBJ1-1; D call uncertain. Germline CDR1 reads SGHRS; CDR2 reads YFSETQ. The length of the CDR3 is 14 residues. The V end lost 3 bases, the J end lost 1 base, and 10 bases lay between the germline ends. The CDR3 is CASSSPRANTEAFF. The CDR3 DNA reads as TGCGCCAGCAGCTCGCCCCGGGCGAACACTGAAGCTTTCTTT.

This clonotype was picked up a small number of times. The chain has TRBV13 and TRBJ1-2; D ambiguous. V was clipped by 0 bases and J by 8 bases, with 13 bases between them. The CDR3 is 14 residues long. Germline CDR1 reads PRHDT; CDR2 reads FYEKMQ (reference sequence). DNA for the CDR3: TGTGCCAGCAGCTTAGGAGCGGTTCCGGGCGGCTACACCTTC. Translated: CASSLGAVPGGYTF.

The rearrangement links TRBV5-1 to TRBJ2-1; a possible D gene is TRBD1 (6 bases). The CDR3 is made up of 14 amino acids. V gave up 0 bases and J gave up 9 bases, with 13 bases separating them. Germline loops: CDR1 SGHRS, CDR2 YFSETQ. CDR3 sequence: CASSLDDGTLEQFF. In DNA, the CDR3 is TGCGCCAGCAGCTTGGATGATGGGACACTTGAGCAGTTCTTC.

This clonotype was seen ten or more times. The chain employs TRBV6-5 and TRBJ1-5, with D possibly TRBD1 on 5 matching bases. Germline assignment: CDR1 MNHEY and CDR2 SVGAGI. This CDR3 is 14 amino acids long. The V end lost 4 bases, the J end lost 2 bases, and 9 bases lay between the germline ends. As DNA, the CDR3 is TGTGCCAGCAGTTTCGGGGCCCGCAATCAGCCCCAGCATTTT. Translating gives CASSFGARNQPQHF.

The chain couples TRBV9 to TRBJ1-2; maybe TRBD1 (5 bases). V lost 2 bases, J lost 2 bases, and 10 bases lay in between. The length of the CDR3 is 14 residues. Germline CDR1 is SGDLS and CDR2 is YYNGEE. The CDR3 spells CASSVTDKNYGYTF. CDR3 nucleotide sequence: TGTGCCAGCAGCGTGACAGATAAAAACTATGGCTACACCTTC.

This clonotype has a count of ten or more. This sequence joins TRBV3-1 and TRBJ1-2; 8 nucleotides align to TRBD1. Per the germline V gene, CDR1 is LGHDT and CDR2 is YNNKEL (reference sequence). The junction had 4 bases not matched to a gene; V was cut back by 4 bases and J by 9 bases. The CDR3 sequence is 12 residues long. CDR3 sequence: CASSPGQVSYTF. The CDR3 DNA sequence: TGTGCCAGCAGCCCGGGACAGGTTAGCTACACCTTC.

In regard to this clonotype: A much larger clone lies one base from this, so it may be a read error. This chain connects TRBV29-1 to TRBJ2-5, with D perhaps TRBD1 (6 bases). Between the trimmed V and J ends, which lost 3 bases and 11 bases, there was a span of 22 bases. The germline V gene has CDR1 SQVTM and CDR2 ANQGSEA. The CDR3 extends over 14 amino acids. The CDR3 is CSVDETGFYNEQYF. The CDR3 DNA follows: TGCAGCGTTGACGAGACAGGATTCTACAATGAGCAGTACTTC.

This clonotype was detected ten times or more. The chain recombines TRBV20-1 with TRBJ2-3; possibly TRBD1 for D (5 bases). The CDR3 spans 13 residues. Germline V gene data show CDR1 as DFQATT and CDR2 as SNEGSKA (reference sequence). V was pared by 5 bases and J by 0 bases, with 9 bases between. The CDR3 region is CSALGRSTDTQYF. The DNA for the CDR3 is TGCAGTGCTTTGGGGCGGAGCACAGATACGCAGTATTTT.

V is TRBV20-1 and J is TRBJ1-2, with D uncertain. Per the germline V gene, CDR1 is DFQATT and CDR2 is SNEGSKA (reference sequence). This CDR3 contains 12 residues. V was trimmed by 3 bases and J by 4 bases, leaving 9 bases between them. This CDR3 reads CSASSRGYGYTF. In DNA, the CDR3 is TGCAGTGCTAGTTCCCGGGGCTATGGCTACACCTTC.

The table lists this clonotype with many counts. The V gene is TRBV7-2, the J gene TRBJ2-7, with TRBD1 matching 9 bases. The length of the CDR3 is 14 residues. V shed 5 bases, J shed 5 bases, and the junction held 7 bases outside the gene matches. Germline values: CDR1 SGHTA, CDR2 FQGNSA. The CDR3 is CASSPDRGVHEQYF. CDR3 DNA: TGTGCCAGCAGCCCGGACAGGGGAGTCCACGAGCAGTACTTC.

This clonotype came up many times. This chain connects TRBV7-8 to TRBJ2-3; 11 bases line up with TRBD2. The germline gives CDR1 SGHVS, CDR2 FQNEAQ. V dropped 1 base and J dropped 2; count of bases not matched to a gene: 14. CDR3 size: 20 residues. CDR3 sequence reads: CASSLGVRASGRSNTDTQYF. CDR3 nucleotide sequence: TGTGCCAGCAGCTTAGGAGTTAGGGCTAGCGGGAGGAGTAACACAGATACGCAGTATTTT.

This clonotype has a handful of counts. The chain employs TRBV28 and TRBJ2-3; a weak D match, TRBD1 (5 bases). Trimming took 7 bases from V and 0 from J, leaving 8 bases between them. This CDR3 has 13 amino acids. The V gene's germline CDR1 is MDHEN and CDR2 SYDVKM. For the CDR3, the DNA is TGTGCCAGCACAAAGGGGAGCACAGATACGCAGTATTTT. Encoded protein: CASTKGSTDTQYF.

The chain is built from TRBV19 and TRBJ2-4; 8 bases line up with TRBD1. Germline assignment: CDR1 LNHDA and CDR2 SQIVND (reference sequence). The CDR3 sequence is 16 residues long. Unmatched junction bases numbered 9, after V lost 6 bases and J lost 2 bases. The CDR3 nucleotides read TGTGCCAGTAGCAGCATACAGGGGGACTCCAAAAACATTCAGTACTTC. Encoded protein: CASSSIQGDSKNIQYF.

This clonotype was recorded many times. The chain links TRBV5-1 to TRBJ1-1; D perhaps matches TRBD1 (5 bases). The CDR3 length is 14 residues. The germline V gene encodes CDR1 SGHRS and CDR2 YFSETQ. V lost 9 bases and J lost 3, with 18 bases in between. As DNA, the CDR3 is TGCGCCACGAAGAGACCGGGGCAGGACACTGAAGCTTTCTTT. Amino acids: CATKRPGQDTEAFF.

The DNA for the CDR3 is TGTGCCAGCAAGGAGCTTAGGGGTCTGCGTTCCTACGAGCAGTACTTC. Translation: CASKELRGLRSYEQYF. The genes are TRBV28 and TRBJ2-7; perhaps TRBD1 as D (5 bases). The V end was cut by 7 bases, the J end by 1 base, with 20 bases between. The CDR3 spans 16 residues. Germline V lookup: CDR1 MDHEN, CDR2 SYDVKM.

The chain is built from TRBV5-1 and TRBJ2-7, with D possibly being TRBD1 (5 bases). V lost 0 bases, J lost 7 bases, and 14 bases lay in between. Germline CDR1 SGHRS, CDR2 YFSETQ. The CDR3 has 14 amino acids. The CDR3 DNA follows: TGCGCCAGCAGCTTGGAAGCAGGGCGAGATGAGCAGTACTTC. This codes for CASSLEAGRDEQYF.

The chain employs TRBV24-1 and TRBJ2-1; D is perhaps TRBD2 (5 bases). The CDR3 runs 12 residues. Germline lookup yields CDR1 KGHDR and CDR2 SFDVKD. The germline V and J ends were trimmed by 3 bases and 10 bases, with 9 bases remaining between them. CDR3 DNA: TGTGCCACCAGTGATGCGACTATCGAGCAGTTCTTC. This translates into CATSDATIEQFF.

As regards this clonotype: A read error may be the cause here, since a much bigger clone is one base away. The chain recombines TRBV5-5 with TRBJ2-1; 7 bases are shared with TRBD1. The CDR3 covers 14 residues. Germline V gene data show CDR1 as SGHKS and CDR2 as YYEKEE (reference sequence). V was pared by 0 bases and J by 10 bases, with 7 bases of the junction left unmatched. CDR3 amino acids: CASSLGTGAYEQFF. The CDR3 bases are TGTGCCAGCAGCTTGGGGACAGGAGCCTACGAGCAGTTCTTC.

The sample holds one count of this clonotype. In DNA form, the CDR3 reads TGTGCCAGCAGAGCGACCGGAGATACGCAGTATTTT. It codes for CASRATGDTQYF. V and J are TRBV12-3 or TRBV12-4 and TRBJ2-3; D not resolved. The CDR3 extends over 12 amino acids. V was trimmed by 6 bases and J by 5 bases, leaving 9 bases between them.

This clonotype was seen at least ten times. This chain's CDR3 is CASSLSDRDRPQHF. For the CDR3, the DNA is TGTGCCAGCAGTTTATCTGACAGGGATCGGCCCCAGCATTTT. V gene TRBV12-3 or TRBV12-4 combines with J gene TRBJ1-5; TRBD1 aligns across 7 bases. Unmatched junction bases numbered 7, after V lost 2 bases and J lost 9 bases. This CDR3 has 14 residues.

This clonotype occurred many times. The CDR3 DNA is TGCAGCGTTGGCAGGGACTATGGCTACACCTTC. As protein: CSVGRDYGYTF. This sequence joins TRBV29-1 and TRBJ1-2, with D perhaps matching TRBD1 (5 bases). Trimming took 4 bases from V and 3 from J, leaving 6 bases between them. Germline V lookup: CDR1 SQVTM, CDR2 ANQGSEA. The CDR3 runs 11 residues.

The chain carries TRBV27 and TRBJ1-5; D may be TRBD1 (5 bases). The germline CDR1 and CDR2 sequences are MNHEY and SMNVEV (reference sequence). CDR3 length equals 15 residues. Trimming left V 5 bases short and J 3 bases short, with 14 bases between. In DNA, the CDR3 is TGTGCCAGCAGTCCCTTACAGGCAATCAATCAGCCCCAGCATTTT. Translated, it gives CASSPLQAINQPQHF.

The rearrangement links TRBV6-2 or TRBV6-3 to TRBJ2-7; TRBD1 or TRBD2 may be the D gene (7 bases each). CDR1 is MNHEY, CDR2 SVGEGT, per germline. The CDR3 is 15 amino acids. V dropped 6 bases and J dropped 6 bases, with 21 bases sitting between them. This CDR3 reads CASRTVGRGGSEQYF. For the CDR3, the DNA is TGTGCCAGCAGGACGGTAGGCAGGGGGGGAAGCGAGCAGTACTTC.

This clonotype came up a few times. This may stem from a read error, because a much larger clone lies one nucleotide away. The rearrangement uses TRBV6-5 and TRBJ1-1; 7 bases align to TRBD1. The CDR3 is 13 amino acids. Per the germline V gene, CDR1 is MNHEY and CDR2 is SVGAGI. Unmatched junction bases numbered 6, after V lost 6 bases and J lost 5 bases. The CDR3 reads CASRSTGRTEAFF. CDR3 nucleotide sequence: TGTGCCAGCAGGTCGACAGGGAGGACTGAAGCTTTCTTT.

This clonotype was seen at least ten times. The CDR3 loop is CASSLSRTGKLFF. The CDR3 nucleotides read TGTGCCAGCAGCTTGTCCCGAACGGGAAAACTGTTTTTT. The chain employs TRBV5-6 and TRBJ1-4, with D unresolved. Trimming pared 1 base from V and 10 bases from J, leaving 11 bases between. Germline CDR1 reads SGHDT; CDR2 reads YYEEEE. This CDR3 has 13 residues. The variable domain in full, completed from reference TRBV5-6 and TRBJ1-4, reads DAGVTQSPTHLIKTRGQQVTLRCSPKSGHDTVSWYQQALGQGPQFIFQYYEEEERQRGNFPDRFSGHQFPNYSSELNVNALLLGDSALYLCASSLSRTGKLFFGSGTQLSVL.

This clonotype was found a few times. CDR3 region: CASNTGQGRVGSFDEQYF. The DNA for the CDR3 is TGTGCCAGCAATACAGGACAGGGGCGTGTGGGATCTTTCGACGAGCAGTACTTC. The chain employs TRBV7-8 and TRBJ2-7; TRBD1 matches 9 bases. Unmatched junction bases numbered 21, after V lost 7 bases and J lost 5 bases. CDR3 size: 18 residues. Germline lookup yields CDR1 SGHVS and CDR2 FQNEAQ.